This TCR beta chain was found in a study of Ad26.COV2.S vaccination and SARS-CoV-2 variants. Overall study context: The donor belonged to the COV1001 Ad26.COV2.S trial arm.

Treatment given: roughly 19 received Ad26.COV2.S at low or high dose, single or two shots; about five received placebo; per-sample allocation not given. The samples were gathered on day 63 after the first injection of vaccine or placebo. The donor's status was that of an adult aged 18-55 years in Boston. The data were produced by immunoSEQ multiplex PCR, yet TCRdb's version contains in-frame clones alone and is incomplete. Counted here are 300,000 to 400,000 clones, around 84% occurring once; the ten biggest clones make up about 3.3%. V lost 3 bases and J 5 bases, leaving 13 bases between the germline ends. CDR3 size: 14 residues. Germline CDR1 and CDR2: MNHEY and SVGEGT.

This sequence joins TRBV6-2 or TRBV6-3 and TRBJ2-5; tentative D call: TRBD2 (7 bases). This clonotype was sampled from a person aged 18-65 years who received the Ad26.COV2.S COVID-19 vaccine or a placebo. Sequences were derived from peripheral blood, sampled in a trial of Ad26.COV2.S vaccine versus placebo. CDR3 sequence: CASSYGGALETQYF. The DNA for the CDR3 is TGTGCCAGCAGTTATGGGGGGGCACTGGAGACCCAGTACTTC.